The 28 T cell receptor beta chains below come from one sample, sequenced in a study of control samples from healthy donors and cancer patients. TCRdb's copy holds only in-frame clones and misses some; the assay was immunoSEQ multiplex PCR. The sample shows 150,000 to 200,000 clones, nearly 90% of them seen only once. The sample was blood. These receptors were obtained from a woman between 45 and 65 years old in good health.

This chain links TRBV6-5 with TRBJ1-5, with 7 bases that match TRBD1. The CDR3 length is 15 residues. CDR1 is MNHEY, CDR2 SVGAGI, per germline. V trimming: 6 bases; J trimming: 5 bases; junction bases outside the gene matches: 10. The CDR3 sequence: CASRRTTGPYQPQHF. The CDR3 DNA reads TGTGCCAGCAGACGCACGACAGGGCCGTATCAGCCCCAGCATTTT.

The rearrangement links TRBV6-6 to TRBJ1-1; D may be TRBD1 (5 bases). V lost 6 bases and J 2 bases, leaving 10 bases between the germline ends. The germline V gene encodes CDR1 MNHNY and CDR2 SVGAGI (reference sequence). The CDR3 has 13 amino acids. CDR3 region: CASSQGPNTEAFF. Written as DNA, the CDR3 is TGTGCCAGCAGCCAGGGACCCAACACTGAAGCTTTCTTT.

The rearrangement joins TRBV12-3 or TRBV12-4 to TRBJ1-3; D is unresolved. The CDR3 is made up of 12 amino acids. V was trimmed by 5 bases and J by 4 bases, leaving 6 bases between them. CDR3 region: CASSSLGNTIYF. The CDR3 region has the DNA TGTGCCAGCAGTAGTCTAGGAAACACCATATATTTT.

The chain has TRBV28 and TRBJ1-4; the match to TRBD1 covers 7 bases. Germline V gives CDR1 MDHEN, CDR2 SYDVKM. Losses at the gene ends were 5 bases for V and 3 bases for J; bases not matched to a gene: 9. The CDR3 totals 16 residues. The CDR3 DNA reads TGTGCCAGCAGTGCCACAGGGGAGACGTCTAATGAAAAACTGTTTTTT. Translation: CASSATGETSNEKLFF.

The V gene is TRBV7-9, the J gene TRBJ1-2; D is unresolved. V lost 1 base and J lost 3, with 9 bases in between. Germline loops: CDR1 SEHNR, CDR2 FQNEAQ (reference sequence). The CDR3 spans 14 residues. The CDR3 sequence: CASSLGGMDYGYTF. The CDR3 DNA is TGTGCCAGCAGCTTAGGAGGGATGGACTATGGCTACACCTTC.

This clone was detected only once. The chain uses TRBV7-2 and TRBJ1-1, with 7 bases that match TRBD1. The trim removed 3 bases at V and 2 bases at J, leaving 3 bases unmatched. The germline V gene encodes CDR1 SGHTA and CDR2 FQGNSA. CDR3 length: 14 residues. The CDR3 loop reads CASSLKGANTEAFF. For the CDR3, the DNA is TGTGCCAGCAGCTTGAAGGGGGCTAACACTGAAGCTTTCTTT.

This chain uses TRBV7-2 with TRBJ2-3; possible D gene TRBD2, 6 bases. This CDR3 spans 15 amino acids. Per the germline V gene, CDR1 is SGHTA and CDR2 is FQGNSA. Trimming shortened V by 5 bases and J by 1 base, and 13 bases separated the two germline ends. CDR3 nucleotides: TGTGCCAGCAGCCCCCTTTGGAGGGGCACAGATACGCAGTATTTT. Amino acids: CASSPLWRGTDTQYF.

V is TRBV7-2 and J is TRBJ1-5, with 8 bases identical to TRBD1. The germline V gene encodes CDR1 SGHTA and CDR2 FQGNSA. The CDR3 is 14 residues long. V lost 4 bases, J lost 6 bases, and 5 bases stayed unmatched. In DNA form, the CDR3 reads TGTGCCAGCAGCTCCACAGGGGGTGGTCAGCCCCAGCATTTT. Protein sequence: CASSSTGGGQPQHF. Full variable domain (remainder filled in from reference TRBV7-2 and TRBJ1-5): GAGVSQSPSNKVTEKGKDVELRCDPISGHTALYWYRQSLGQGLEFLIYFQGNSAPDKSGLPSDRFSAERTGGSVSTLTIQRTQQEDSAVYLCASSSTGGGQPQHFGDGTRLSIL.

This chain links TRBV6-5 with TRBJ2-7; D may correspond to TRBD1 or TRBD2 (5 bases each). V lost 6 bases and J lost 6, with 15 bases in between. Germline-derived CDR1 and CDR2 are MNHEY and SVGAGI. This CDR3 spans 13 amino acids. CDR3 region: CASSVRDPSEQYF. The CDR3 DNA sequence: TGTGCCAGCAGCGTCCGGGACCCCTCCGAGCAGTACTTC.

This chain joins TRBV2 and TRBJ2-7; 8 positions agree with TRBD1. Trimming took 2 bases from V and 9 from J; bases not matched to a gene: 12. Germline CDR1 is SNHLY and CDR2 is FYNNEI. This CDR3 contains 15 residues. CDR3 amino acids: CASSEPRTGLIVQYF. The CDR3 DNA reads TGTGCCAGCAGTGAACCTCGGACAGGGCTAATTGTGCAGTACTTC.

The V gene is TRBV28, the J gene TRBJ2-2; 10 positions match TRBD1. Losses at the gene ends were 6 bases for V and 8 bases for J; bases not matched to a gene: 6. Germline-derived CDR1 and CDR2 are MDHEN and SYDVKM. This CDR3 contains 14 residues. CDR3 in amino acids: CASRGQGVTGELFF. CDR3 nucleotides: TGTGCCAGCAGAGGACAGGGGGTAACTGGGGAGCTGTTTTTT.

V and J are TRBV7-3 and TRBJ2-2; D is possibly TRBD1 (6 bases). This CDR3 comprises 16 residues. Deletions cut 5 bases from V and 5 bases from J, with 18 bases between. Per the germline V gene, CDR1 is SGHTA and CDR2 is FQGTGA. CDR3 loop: CASSPRTAPTTGELFF. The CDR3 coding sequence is TGTGCCAGCAGCCCGCGGACAGCCCCGACTACCGGGGAGCTGTTTTTT.

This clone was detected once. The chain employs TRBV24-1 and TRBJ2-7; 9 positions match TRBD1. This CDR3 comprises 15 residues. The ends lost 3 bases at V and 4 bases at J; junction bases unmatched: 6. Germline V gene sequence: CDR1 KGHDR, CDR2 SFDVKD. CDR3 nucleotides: TGTGCCACCAGTGATCCCCGGGACAGGGAATACGAGCAGTACTTC. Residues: CATSDPRDREYEQYF.

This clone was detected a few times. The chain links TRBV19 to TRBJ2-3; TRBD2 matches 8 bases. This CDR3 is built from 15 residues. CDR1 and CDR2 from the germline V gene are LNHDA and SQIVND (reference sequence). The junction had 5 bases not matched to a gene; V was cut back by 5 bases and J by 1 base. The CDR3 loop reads CASSGGLVGTDTQYF. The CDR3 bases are TGTGCCAGTAGTGGGGGACTAGTCGGCACAGATACGCAGTATTTT.

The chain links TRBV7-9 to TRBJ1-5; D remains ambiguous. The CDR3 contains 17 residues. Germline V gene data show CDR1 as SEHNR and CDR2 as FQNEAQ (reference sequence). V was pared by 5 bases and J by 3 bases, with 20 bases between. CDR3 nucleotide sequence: TGTGCCAGCAGCCTGGGAAGCCATGAATTTCTCAATCAGCCCCAGCATTTT. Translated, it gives CASSLGSHEFLNQPQHF.

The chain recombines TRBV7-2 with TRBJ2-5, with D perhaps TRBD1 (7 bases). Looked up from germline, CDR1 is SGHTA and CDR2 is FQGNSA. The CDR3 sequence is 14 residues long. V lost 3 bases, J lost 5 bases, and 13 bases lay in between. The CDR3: CASSFGGGWETQYF. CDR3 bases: TGTGCCAGCAGCTTTGGAGGGGGCTGGGAGACCCAGTACTTC.

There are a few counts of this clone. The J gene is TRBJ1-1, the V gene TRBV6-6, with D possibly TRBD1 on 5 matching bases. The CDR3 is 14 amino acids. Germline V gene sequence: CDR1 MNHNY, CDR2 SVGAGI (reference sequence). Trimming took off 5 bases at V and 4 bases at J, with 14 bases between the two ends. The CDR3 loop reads CASSLGGIRTEAFF. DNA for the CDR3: TGTGCCAGCAGTCTCGGGGGTATTCGCACTGAAGCTTTCTTT.

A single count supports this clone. The CDR3 here is CASSWGSATEKLFF. The CDR3 bases are TGTGCCAGCAGTTGGGGATCTGCGACAGAAAAACTGTTTTTT. The chain links TRBV28 to TRBJ1-4; D unresolved. Germline-derived CDR1 and CDR2 are MDHEN and SYDVKM. V gave up 4 bases and J gave up 8 bases, with 14 bases separating them. CDR3 size: 14 residues.

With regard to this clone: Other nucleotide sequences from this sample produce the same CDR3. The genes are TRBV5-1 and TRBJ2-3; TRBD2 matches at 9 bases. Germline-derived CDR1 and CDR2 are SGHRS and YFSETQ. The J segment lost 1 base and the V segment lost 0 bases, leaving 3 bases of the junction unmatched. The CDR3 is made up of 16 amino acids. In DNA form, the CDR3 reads TGCGCCAGCAGCTTGGGAGCTAGCGGGGGCACAGATACGCAGTATTTT. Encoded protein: CASSLGASGGTDTQYF.

In DNA, the CDR3 is TGTGCCAGCAGCCGCGGGGGAGGGAGCTCTGGAAACACCATATATTTT. It translates to CASSRGGGSSGNTIYF. The chain recombines TRBV3-1 (or the pseudogene TRBV3-2) with TRBJ1-3; D is perhaps TRBD1 (5 bases). The CDR3 runs 16 residues. V lost 4 bases and J 0 bases, leaving 13 bases between the germline ends. Per the germline V gene, CDR1 is LGHDT and CDR2 is YNNKEL (reference sequence).

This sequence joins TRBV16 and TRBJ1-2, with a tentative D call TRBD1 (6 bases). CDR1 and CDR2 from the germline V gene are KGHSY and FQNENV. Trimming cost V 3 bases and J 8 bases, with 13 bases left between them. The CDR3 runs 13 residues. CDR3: CASSQRGAGGYTF. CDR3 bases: TGTGCCAGCAGCCAGAGGGGGGCTGGAGGCTACACCTTC.

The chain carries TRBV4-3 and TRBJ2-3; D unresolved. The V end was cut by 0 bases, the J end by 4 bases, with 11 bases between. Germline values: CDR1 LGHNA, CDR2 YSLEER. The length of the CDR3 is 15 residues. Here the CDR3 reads CASSQDLIGADTQYF. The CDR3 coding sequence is TGCGCCAGCAGCCAAGATCTGATTGGGGCAGATACGCAGTATTTT.

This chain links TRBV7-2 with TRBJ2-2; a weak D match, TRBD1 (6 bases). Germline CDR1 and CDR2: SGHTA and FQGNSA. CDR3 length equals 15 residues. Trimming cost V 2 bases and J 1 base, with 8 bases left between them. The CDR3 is CASSLKQGNTGELFF. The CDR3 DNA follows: TGTGCCAGCAGCTTAAAACAGGGGAACACCGGGGAGCTGTTTTTT.

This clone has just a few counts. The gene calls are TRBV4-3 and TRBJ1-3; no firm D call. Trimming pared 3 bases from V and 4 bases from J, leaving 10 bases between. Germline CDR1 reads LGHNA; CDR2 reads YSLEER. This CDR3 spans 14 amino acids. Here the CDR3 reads CASSQAFQGNTIYF. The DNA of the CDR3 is TGCGCCAGCAGCCAGGCGTTCCAGGGAAACACCATATATTTT.

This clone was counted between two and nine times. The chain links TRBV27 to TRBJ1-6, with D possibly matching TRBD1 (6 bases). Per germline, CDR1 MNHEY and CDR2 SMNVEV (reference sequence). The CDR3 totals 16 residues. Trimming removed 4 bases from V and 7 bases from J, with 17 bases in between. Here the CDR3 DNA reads TGTGCCAGCAGTTCATCCCGGACAGATGGGAATTCACCCCTCCACTTT. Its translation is CASSSSRTDGNSPLHF.

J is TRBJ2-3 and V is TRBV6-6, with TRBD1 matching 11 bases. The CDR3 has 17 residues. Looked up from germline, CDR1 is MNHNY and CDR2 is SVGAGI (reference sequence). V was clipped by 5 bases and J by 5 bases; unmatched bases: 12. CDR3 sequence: CASSLLLRDRGRDTQYF. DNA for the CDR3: TGTGCCAGCAGTCTTCTACTCCGGGACAGGGGGAGAGATACGCAGTATTTT.

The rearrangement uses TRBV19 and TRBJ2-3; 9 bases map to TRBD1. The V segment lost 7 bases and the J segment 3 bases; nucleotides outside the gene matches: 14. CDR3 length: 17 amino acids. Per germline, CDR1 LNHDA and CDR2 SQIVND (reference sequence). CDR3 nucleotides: TGTGCCAGTATGGGGTCTTTTTGGGGACAGGGTACAGATACGCAGTATTTT. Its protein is CASMGSFWGQGTDTQYF.

The CDR3 nucleotides are TGCGCCAGCAGCCATACAGGCGAGCAGTACTTC. Translated, it gives CASSHTGEQYF. This chain joins TRBV4-1 and TRBJ2-7; weak D call: TRBD1 (5 bases). V shed 3 bases and J shed 6 bases, with 6 bases lying between them. The germline gives CDR1 MGHRA, CDR2 YSYEKL. This CDR3 contains 11 residues.